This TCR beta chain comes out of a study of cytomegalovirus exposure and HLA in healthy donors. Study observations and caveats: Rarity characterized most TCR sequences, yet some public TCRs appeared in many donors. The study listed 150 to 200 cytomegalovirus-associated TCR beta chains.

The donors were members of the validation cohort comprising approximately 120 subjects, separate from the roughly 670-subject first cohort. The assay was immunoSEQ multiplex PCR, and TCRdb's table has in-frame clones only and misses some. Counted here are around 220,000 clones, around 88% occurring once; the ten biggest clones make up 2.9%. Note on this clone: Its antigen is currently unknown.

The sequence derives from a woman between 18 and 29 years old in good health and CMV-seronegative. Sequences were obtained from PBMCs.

The CDR3 sequence: CARKQGITDTQYF. CDR3 sequence (DNA): TGTGCCAGGAAACAGGGAATCACAGATACGCAGTATTTT. V is TRBV2 and J is TRBJ2-3, with a possible D match to TRBD1 (6 bases). CDR1 is SNHLY and CDR2 is FYNNEI in the germline V gene. The V gene lost 9 bases and the J gene lost 2 bases, with 12 bases spanning the gap. This CDR3 region has 13 residues.